This entry features one T cell receptor (beta chain) sequence. Its antigen is not identified. The PCR had 60 Vbeta and 13 Jbeta primers. Repertoires were generated with immunoSEQ multiplex PCR, while TCRdb's copy carries only in-frame clones and drops some. The sample has about 120,000 clones; 74% are singletons. The data are from a study of cytomegalovirus exposure and HLA in healthy donors. Study conclusions and caveats: A later analysis showed HLA-associated TCR beta chains outstripping equally common others in clonal expansion.

Germline V gene lookup returns CDR1 SGHNT and CDR2 YENEEA. The CDR3 contains 12 residues. The V end was cut by 3 bases, the J end by 10 bases, with 10 bases between. V gene TRBV11-3 combines with J gene TRBJ2-1; maybe TRBD2 (6 bases). The sample consisted of PBMCs. The sequence came from a man aged 40-49 years in good health and CMV-seropositive. Here the CDR3 DNA reads TGTGCCAGCAGCTTGGAGGGTGGGGAGCAGTTCTTC. Translation gives CASSLEGGEQFF.